The 12 T cell receptor beta chains listed next were all sequenced from one sample in a study of blood T cell repertoires in COVID-19. TCRdb's table, derived via immunoSEQ multiplex PCR, lists solely in-frame clones and lacks some. The repertoire holds 310,000 or so clones, with 87% as singletons. The sample comprised peripheral blood. The receptors were gathered from a woman in her forties or fifties who had recovered from COVID-19.

This sequence joins TRBV28 and TRBJ1-2, with D perhaps TRBD1 (6 bases). Germline V CDR1 and CDR2: MDHEN, SYDVKM. V lost 7 bases to trimming and J lost 4 bases, with 10 bases between them. The CDR3 has 12 residues. CDR3 region: CASNLQGYGYTF. The CDR3 bases are TGTGCCAGCAACCTACAGGGCTATGGCTACACCTTC.

In this sample, this clone turned up a few times. This chain uses TRBV5-1 with TRBJ2-1, with 9 nucleotides matching TRBD1. The CDR3 loop spans 15 amino acids. With 2 bases clipped from V and 8 bases from J, the junction kept 8 bases outside the gene matches. CDR1 is SGHRS and CDR2 is YFSETQ in the germline V gene. CDR3 loop: CASSLTGGSGDEQFF. The CDR3 bases are TGCGCCAGCAGCTTAACAGGGGGCTCGGGGGATGAGCAGTTCTTC.

The chain links TRBV10-3 to TRBJ2-3; D uncertain. CDR1 is ENHRY, CDR2 SYGVKD, per germline. Trimming cost V 8 bases and J 1 base, with 16 bases left between them. CDR3 length equals 15 residues. CDR3 sequence (DNA): TGTGCCATCGGTGTCCACAGTGCCCGCACAGATACGCAGTATTTT. Its protein is CAIGVHSARTDTQYF.

The V call is TRBV5-1, the J call TRBJ1-3; 8 nucleotides line up with TRBD1. Germline values: CDR1 SGHRS, CDR2 YFSETQ. The CDR3 runs 15 residues. The J segment lost 0 bases and the V segment lost 5 bases, leaving 4 bases of the junction unmatched. The CDR3 bases are TGCGCCAGCAGGGGGACAGGCTTCTCTGGAAACACCATATATTTT. Its protein product is CASRGTGFSGNTIYF.

The rearrangement joins TRBV28 to TRBJ2-2; D might be TRBD2 (7 bases). Germline CDR1 and CDR2: MDHEN and SYDVKM. Trimming shortened V by 4 bases and J by 0 bases, and 15 bases separated the two germline ends. This CDR3 is 17 amino acids long. The CDR3 protein is CASSSLGGGTNTGELFF. The DNA of the CDR3 is TGTGCCAGCAGTTCCCTAGGGGGAGGGACGAACACCGGGGAGCTGTTTTTT.

CDR3: CASRLAGPTDTQYF. CDR3 in DNA: TGTGCCAGTAGACTAGCGGGGCCCACAGATACGCAGTATTTT. The chain uses TRBV19 and TRBJ2-3, with TRBD2 identical over 10 bases. The CDR3 runs to 14 residues. The germline V gene encodes CDR1 LNHDA and CDR2 SQIVND (reference sequence). The V gene end was trimmed by 6 bases and the J gene end by 2 bases; junction bases not matched to a gene: 2.

V usage is TRBV12-3 or TRBV12-4 and J usage is TRBJ2-1; TRBD1 matches 8 bases. This CDR3 region has 13 residues. The junction had 5 bases not matched to a gene; V was cut back by 6 bases and J by 7 bases. CDR3 loop: CASSWTGRNEQFF. In nucleotides, the CDR3 is TGTGCCAGCAGCTGGACAGGGCGAAATGAGCAGTTCTTC.

The chain carries TRBV11-2 and TRBJ1-5; 9 positions agree with TRBD1. Per germline, CDR1 SGHAT and CDR2 FQNNGV. There are 16 residues in the CDR3. Trimming at V came to 2 bases and at J to 6 bases, leaving 8 bases not matched to a gene. In DNA, the CDR3 is TGTGCCAGCAGCTTAAGTACAGGGGGCGTGTTTCAGCCCCAGCATTTT. It codes for CASSLSTGGVFQPQHF.

This chain joins TRBV5-5 and TRBJ1-5; tentative D call: TRBD1 (5 bases). This CDR3 has 18 amino acids. The germline V and J ends were trimmed by 0 bases and 2 bases, with 18 bases remaining between them. The germline gives CDR1 SGHKS, CDR2 YYEKEE (reference sequence). The CDR3 DNA sequence: TGTGCCAGCAGCTTGGTCGGGGGGTTCACGATCGGCAATCAGCCCCAGCATTTT. Its translation is CASSLVGGFTIGNQPQHF.

This clone was observed a single time. This sequence joins TRBV2 and TRBJ1-6; no clear D gene. Trimming left V 6 bases short and J 13 bases short, with 19 bases between. CDR1 is SNHLY, CDR2 FYNNEI, per germline. This CDR3 contains 14 residues. The CDR3 loop reads CASSGPVLGLPLHF. The CDR3 DNA reads TGTGCCAGCAGCGGCCCTGTCTTGGGCTTGCCCCTCCACTTT.

This chain uses TRBV29-1 with TRBJ1-1; D possibly corresponds to TRBD1 (6 bases). Germline V gene data show CDR1 as SQVTM and CDR2 as ANQGSEA. Deletions cut 7 bases from V and 0 bases from J, with 9 bases between. The CDR3 has 12 amino acids. CDR3 bases: TGCAGCGGGACAGTTTTGAACACTGAAGCTTTCTTT. Protein: CSGTVLNTEAFF.

The chain has TRBV10-3 and TRBJ2-3, with 7 bases fitting TRBD1. CDR1 ENHRY and CDR2 SYGVKD come from the germline V gene. The CDR3 spans 14 residues. V lost 5 bases, J lost 5 bases, and 7 bases stayed unmatched. This chain's CDR3 is CAISPTGRIDTQYF. CDR3 in DNA: TGTGCCATCAGTCCGACAGGGCGGATAGATACGCAGTATTTT.